Sequencing of this T cell receptor beta chain was carried out in a study of T-cell memory formation after mild COVID-19. Study details: Clustering of TCRs was largely donor specific.

This clonotype was seen a few times. Its antigen is undetermined. The V gene lost 1 base and the J gene lost 0 bases, with 10 bases spanning the gap. The CDR3 runs 14 residues. Per the germline V gene, CDR1 is DFQATT and CDR2 is SNEGSKA (reference sequence). Constant-segment primers were used for 5'RACE, and the resulting TCR alpha and TCR beta cDNA libraries carried sample barcodes and UMIs. TCRdb analysed the 5' RACE reads with MiXCR anew, one entry per CDR3 protein. The sample contains about half a million distinct CDR3 sequences, around a sixth of which appear only once. Broader study findings: Pre-infection memory showed some responding clones, and this suggested that cross-reactive memory joined. Day 15 to 85 contracting clones showed balanced CD4/CD8; day 15 to 37 expanders favored CD4+.

The rearrangement uses TRBV20-1 and TRBJ2-7; D remains ambiguous. Sequencing was done on a sample of PBMCs or a T cell subset sorted from them (not recorded which). This TCR derives from an adult woman who had mild COVID-19 (a few samples of this study predate the infection). Cell type and time point are not known. Written as DNA, the CDR3 is TGCAGTGCTAGAGGTGCGGTTCACTCCTACGAGCAGTACTTC. It specifies CSARGAVHSYEQYF.